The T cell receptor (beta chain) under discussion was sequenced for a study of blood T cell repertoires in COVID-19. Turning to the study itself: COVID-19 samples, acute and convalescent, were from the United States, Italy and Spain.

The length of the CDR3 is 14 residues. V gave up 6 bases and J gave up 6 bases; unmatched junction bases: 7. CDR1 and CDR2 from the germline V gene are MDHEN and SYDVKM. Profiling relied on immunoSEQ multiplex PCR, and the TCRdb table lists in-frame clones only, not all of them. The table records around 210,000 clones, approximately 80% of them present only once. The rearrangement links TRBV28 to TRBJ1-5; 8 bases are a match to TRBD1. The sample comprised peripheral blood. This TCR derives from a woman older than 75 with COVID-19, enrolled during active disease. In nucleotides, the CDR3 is TGTGCCAGCAGGTCCTCTGACAGGGGTCAGCCCCAGCATTTT. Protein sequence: CASRSSDRGQPQHF.